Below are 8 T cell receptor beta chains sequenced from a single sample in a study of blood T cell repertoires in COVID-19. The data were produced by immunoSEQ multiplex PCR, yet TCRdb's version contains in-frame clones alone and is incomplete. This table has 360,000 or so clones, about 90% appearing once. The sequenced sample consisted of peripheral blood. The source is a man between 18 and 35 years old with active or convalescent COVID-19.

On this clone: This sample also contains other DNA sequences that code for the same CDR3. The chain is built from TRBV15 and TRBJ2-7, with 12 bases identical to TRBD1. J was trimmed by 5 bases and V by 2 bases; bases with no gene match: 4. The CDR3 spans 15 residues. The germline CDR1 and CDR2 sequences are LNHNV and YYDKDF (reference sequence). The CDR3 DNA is TGTGCCACCAGCAGAACCCGGGACAGGGGGCACGAGCAGTACTTC. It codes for CATSRTRDRGHEQYF. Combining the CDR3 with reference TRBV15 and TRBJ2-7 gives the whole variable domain DAMVIQNPRYQVTQFGKPVTLSCSQTLNHNVMYWYQQKSSQAPKLLFHYYDKDFNNEADTPDNFQSRRPNTSFCFLDIRSPGLGDTAMYLCATSRTRDRGHEQYFGPGTRLTVT.

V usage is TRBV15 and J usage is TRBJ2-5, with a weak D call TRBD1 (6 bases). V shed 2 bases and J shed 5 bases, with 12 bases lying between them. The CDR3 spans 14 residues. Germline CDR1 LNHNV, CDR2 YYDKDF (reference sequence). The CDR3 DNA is TGTGCCACCAGCAGATTGGGGGCACTGGAGACCCAGTACTTC. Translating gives CATSRLGALETQYF.

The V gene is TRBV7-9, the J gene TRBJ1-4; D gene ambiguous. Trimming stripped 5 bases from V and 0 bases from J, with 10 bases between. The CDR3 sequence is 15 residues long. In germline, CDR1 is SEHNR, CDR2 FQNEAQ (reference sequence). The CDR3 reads CASSTATATNEKLFF. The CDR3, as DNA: TGTGCCAGCAGCACAGCCACTGCAACTAATGAAAAACTGTTTTTT.

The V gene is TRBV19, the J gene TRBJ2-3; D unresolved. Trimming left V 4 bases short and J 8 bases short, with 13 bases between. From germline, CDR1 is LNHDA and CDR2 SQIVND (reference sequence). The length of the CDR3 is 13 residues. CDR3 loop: CASSTKARGTQYF. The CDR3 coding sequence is TGTGCCAGTAGTACAAAGGCCCGCGGTACGCAGTATTTT.

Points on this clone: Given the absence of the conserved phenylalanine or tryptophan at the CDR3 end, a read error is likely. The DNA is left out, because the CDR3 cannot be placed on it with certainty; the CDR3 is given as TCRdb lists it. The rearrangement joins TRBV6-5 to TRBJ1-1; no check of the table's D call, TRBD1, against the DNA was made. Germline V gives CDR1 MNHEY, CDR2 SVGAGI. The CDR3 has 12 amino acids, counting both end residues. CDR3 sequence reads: CASGRRETRSTL.

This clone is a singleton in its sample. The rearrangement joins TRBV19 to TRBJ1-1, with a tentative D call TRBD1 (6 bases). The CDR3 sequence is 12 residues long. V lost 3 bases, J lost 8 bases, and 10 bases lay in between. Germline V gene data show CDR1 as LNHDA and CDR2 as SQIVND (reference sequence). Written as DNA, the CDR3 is TGTGCCAGTAGTATTCGCACAGGGGAAGCTTTCTTT. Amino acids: CASSIRTGEAFF.

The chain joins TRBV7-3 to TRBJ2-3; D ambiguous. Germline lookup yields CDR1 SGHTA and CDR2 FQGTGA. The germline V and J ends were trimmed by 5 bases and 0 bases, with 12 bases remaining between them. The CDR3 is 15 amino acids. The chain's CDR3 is CASSARGASTDTQYF. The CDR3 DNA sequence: TGTGCCAGCAGCGCCCGCGGAGCTAGCACAGATACGCAGTATTTT.

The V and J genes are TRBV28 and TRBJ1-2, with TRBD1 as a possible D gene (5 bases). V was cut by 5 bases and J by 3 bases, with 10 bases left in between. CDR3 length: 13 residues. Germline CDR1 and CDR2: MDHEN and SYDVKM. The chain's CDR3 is CASSRTGDYGYTF. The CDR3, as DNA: TGTGCCAGCAGTAGAACGGGGGACTATGGCTACACCTTC.